This TCR beta chain comes out of a study of T cells in Graves' hyperthyroidism and ophthalmopathy. Authors of the study amplified TCR beta CDR3 regions from RNA transcripts. A first-round RT-PCR of the TCR CDR3 used the HTBI primer set. MiXCR, run by TCRdb on the multiplex PCR reads, gives a single entry per CDR3 protein. This table holds about 380,000 distinct CDR3 sequences, approximately 14% found once. The germline V gene encodes CDR1 SGHRS and CDR2 YFSETQ. The CDR3 has 15 residues. Germline trimming cut 0 bases from V and 10 bases from J; bases unmatched to any gene: 9. The chain combines TRBV5-1 with TRBJ1-4; 7 bases map to TRBD1. The specimen sequenced was blood. This receptor was obtained from a woman aged 55-69 years with Graves' hyperthyroidism. The CDR3 sequence is CASSLDQAGGSKLFF. The CDR3 DNA is TGCGCCAGCAGCTTGGATCAGGCAGGGGGTTCAAAACTGTTTTTT.